The next 21 T cell receptor beta chains were all read from a single sample in a study of Graves' ophthalmopathy and Graves' hyperthyroidism. TCR beta CDR3 amplification used RNA transcripts. First-round RT-PCR with HTBI primers preceded a second-round multiplex PCR. A single record per CDR3 protein comes from TCRdb applying MiXCR to the multiplex PCR reads. The sample yields a few hundred thousand distinct CDR3 sequences, 15% to 17% seen once. Sequenced: peripheral blood. These receptors were taken from a young woman with stable Graves' hyperthyroidism.

This clonotype was recorded a few times. J is TRBJ1-1 and V is TRBV6-5; weak D call: TRBD1 (6 bases). V lost 2 bases, J lost 1 base, and 11 bases lay in between. Germline V gene lookup returns CDR1 MNHEY and CDR2 SVGAGI. CDR3 length: 15 amino acids. CDR3 sequence (DNA): TGTGCCAGCAGTTACACGGGGGGACAGAACACTGAAGCTTTCTTT. It is translated as CASSYTGGQNTEAFF.

This clonotype was found many times. This chain links TRBV2 with TRBJ1-5, with D perhaps TRBD1 (6 bases). Germline V gene lookup returns CDR1 SNHLY and CDR2 FYNNEI. Trimming cost V 6 bases and J 6 bases, with 12 bases left between them. This CDR3 spans 13 amino acids. CDR3 coding DNA: TGTGCCAGCAGGTACAGGGTCGGTCAGCCCCAGCATTTT. Amino acid sequence: CASRYRVGQPQHF.

This clonotype was seen repeatedly, ten times or more. The J gene is TRBJ2-7, the V gene TRBV20-1; D gene ambiguous. The CDR3 runs to 13 residues. Germline CDR1 reads DFQATT; CDR2 reads SNEGSKA (reference sequence). V was clipped by 4 bases and J by 3 bases, with 13 bases between them. Here the CDR3 reads CSANLGLDYEQYF. The CDR3 DNA sequence: TGCAGTGCTAATCTCGGTCTGGACTACGAGCAGTACTTC.

In this sample, this clonotype turned up a few times. Germline is not matched at one junction end, which may reflect a read error. The chain employs TRBV7-7 and TRBJ2-5, with 14 bases that match TRBD2. There are 15 residues in the CDR3. From germline, CDR1 is SSHAT and CDR2 FNYEAQ (reference sequence). CDR3 region: CASSPTSGGAGTQYF. The DNA for the CDR3 is TGTGCTAGCAGCCCGACTAGCGGGGGGGCCGGGACCCAGTACTTC.

In its sample, this clonotype was seen many times. The J gene is TRBJ1-2, the V gene TRBV20-1; maybe TRBD1 (5 bases). The CDR3 runs to 14 residues. Germline CDR1 is DFQATT and CDR2 is SNEGSKA (reference sequence). Trimming left V 6 bases short and J 2 bases short, with 16 bases between. The CDR3 bases are TGCAGTGCCCAACGTGGGGGAACGAACTATGGCTACACCTTC. Its translation: CSAQRGGTNYGYTF.

This clonotype appeared many times. CDR3 protein: CASSLGEGFGYEQYF. For the CDR3, the DNA is TGCGCCAGCAGCTTGGGTGAGGGGTTCGGCTACGAGCAGTACTTC. The rearrangement uses TRBV5-1 and TRBJ2-7; D possibly matches TRBD1 or TRBD2 (5 bases each). CDR1 is SGHRS and CDR2 is YFSETQ in the germline V gene. The CDR3 is 15 residues long. V lost 0 bases and J 3 bases, leaving 13 bases between the germline ends. The full variable domain, with the rest looked up from reference TRBV5-1 and TRBJ2-7, is KAGVTQTPRYLIKTRGQQVTLSCSPISGHRSVSWYQQTPGQGLQFLFEYFSETQRNKGNFPGRFSGRQFSNSRSEMNVSTLELGDSALYLCASSLGEGFGYEQYFGPGTRLTVT.

This clonotype was seen at least ten times. The V gene is TRBV6-2 or TRBV6-3, the J gene TRBJ1-2; no clear D gene. The CDR3 spans 14 residues. V was clipped by 6 bases and J by 6 bases, with 17 bases between them. Germline V gene data show CDR1 as MNHEY and CDR2 as SVGEGT. The CDR3 region has the DNA TGTGCCAGCAGAACCACCGGGATCGGAAATGGCTACACCTTC. It specifies CASRTTGIGNGYTF.

This clonotype came up a few times. The chain has TRBV12-3 or TRBV12-4 and TRBJ1-1; D remains ambiguous. The ends were cut back, 3 bases at V and 5 bases at J, with 13 bases in the middle. This CDR3 spans 14 amino acids. Written as DNA, the CDR3 is TGTGCCAGCAGTTTCGCCGGACGTTTAACTGAAGCTTTCTTT. It is translated as CASSFAGRLTEAFF.

This clonotype was observed once. The chain couples TRBV6-5 to TRBJ1-6; a weak D match, TRBD1 (5 bases). The CDR3 runs 16 residues. Germline assignment: CDR1 MNHEY and CDR2 SVGAGI. V was trimmed by 0 bases and J by 0 bases, leaving 6 bases between them. The CDR3 nucleotides read TGTGCCAGCAGTTACTCGGGGGTCTCCTATAATTCACCCCTCCACTTT. Translating it yields CASSYSGVSYNSPLHF.

This clonotype was found many times. The V gene is TRBV12-3 or TRBV12-4, the J gene TRBJ1-1; D remains ambiguous. V was trimmed by 3 bases and J by 5 bases, leaving 10 bases between them. CDR3 length equals 13 residues. The CDR3 region is CASSLVLRTEAFF. The CDR3 region has the DNA TGTGCCAGCAGTTTGGTATTGCGGACTGAAGCTTTCTTT.

This clonotype was counted many times. The chain is built from TRBV12-3 or TRBV12-4 and TRBJ1-6; D is possibly TRBD1 (5 bases). CDR3 length equals 13 residues. V dropped 3 bases and J dropped 11 bases, with 11 bases sitting between them. The DNA of the CDR3 is TGTGCCAGCAGTTTGGGGCCTAGGGCACCCCTCCACTTT. Its translation is CASSLGPRAPLHF.

This clonotype was seen a handful of times. The chain joins TRBV4-1 to TRBJ1-5, with D unresolved. The CDR3 contains 14 residues. CDR1 MGHRA and CDR2 YSYEKL come from the germline V gene. The V end was cut by 1 base, the J end by 6 bases, with 10 bases between. CDR3 in DNA: TGCGCCAGCAGCCAAGTGAGGGTGGGTCAGCCCCAGCATTTT. Residues: CASSQVRVGQPQHF.

This clonotype was detected many times. This chain uses TRBV12-3 or TRBV12-4 with TRBJ1-6; D is perhaps TRBD1 (5 bases). The CDR3 runs 14 residues. V shed 7 bases and J shed 9 bases, with 16 bases lying between them. CDR3 coding DNA: TGTGCCAGCACCCGGACCCAGGGAGTTTCACCCCTCCACTTT. Its translation: CASTRTQGVSPLHF.

This clonotype appeared many times. The rearrangement joins TRBV27 to TRBJ1-6; a possible D gene is TRBD1 (5 bases). This CDR3 has 17 amino acids. The V and J ends lost 5 bases and 7 bases respectively, with 21 bases between them. Germline CDR1 is MNHEY and CDR2 is SMNVEV (reference sequence). In DNA form, the CDR3 reads TGTGCCAGCAGTCTCCTAACAGGAACCGGGCTCAATTCACCCCTCCACTTT. It yields the protein CASSLLTGTGLNSPLHF.

This clonotype was counted many times. The genes are TRBV6-1 and TRBJ1-2; no clear D gene. CDR3 length: 13 amino acids. Trimming took off 1 base at V and 7 bases at J, with 10 bases between the two ends. Germline V lookup: CDR1 MNHNS, CDR2 SASEGT. CDR3 in amino acids: CASSEVVIGGYTF. As DNA, the CDR3 is TGTGCCAGCAGTGAAGTGGTAATCGGTGGCTACACCTTC.

The chain employs TRBV28 and TRBJ1-1; no firm D call. The germline V gene has CDR1 MDHEN and CDR2 SYDVKM. The CDR3 loop spans 15 amino acids. V lost 3 bases and J 11 bases, leaving 22 bases between the germline ends. CDR3 nucleotide sequence: TGTGCCAGCAGTTTCCTCACTCGAAGGTTGGTAGATGCTTTCTTT. It specifies CASSFLTRRLVDAFF.

This clonotype was seen a few times. The chain joins TRBV4-1 to TRBJ2-5; D might be TRBD2 (5 bases). The germline V and J ends were trimmed by 0 bases and 2 bases, with 13 bases remaining between them. Germline V gene lookup returns CDR1 MGHRA and CDR2 YSYEKL. The CDR3 extends over 16 amino acids. CDR3 sequence: CASSQDEGLLQETQYF. CDR3 bases: TGCGCCAGCAGCCAAGACGAGGGTTTACTGCAAGAGACCCAGTACTTC.

This clonotype was counted at least ten times. The chain joins TRBV6-2 or TRBV6-3 to TRBJ1-2, with 7 bases aligning to TRBD1. Germline CDR1 reads MNHEY; CDR2 reads SVGEGT. The trim removed 6 bases at V and 6 bases at J, leaving 7 bases unmatched. This CDR3 is 13 amino acids long. CDR3 sequence reads: CASRVDREDGYTF. Written as DNA, the CDR3 is TGTGCCAGCAGAGTTGACAGGGAGGATGGCTACACCTTC.

This clonotype came up many times. The rearrangement uses TRBV7-2 and TRBJ1-2, with no clear D. V dropped 5 bases and J dropped 1 base, with 11 bases sitting between them. CDR3 length equals 14 residues. Germline V gene lookup returns CDR1 SGHTA and CDR2 FQGNSA. The CDR3 sequence: CASSPGKINYGYTF. CDR3 DNA: TGTGCCAGCAGCCCCGGAAAAATTAACTATGGCTACACCTTC. Full variable domain (outside the CDR3, taken from reference TRBV7-2 and TRBJ1-2): GAGVSQSPSNKVTEKGKDVELRCDPISGHTALYWYRQSLGQGLEFLIYFQGNSAPDKSGLPSDRFSAERTGGSVSTLTIQRTQQEDSAVYLCASSPGKINYGYTFGSGTRLTVV.

This clonotype was counted ten times or more. J is TRBJ1-6 and V is TRBV19; perhaps TRBD1 as D (6 bases). V was trimmed by 3 bases and J by 10 bases, leaving 25 bases between them. The CDR3 spans 18 residues. From germline, CDR1 is LNHDA and CDR2 SQIVND (reference sequence). In DNA form, the CDR3 reads TGTGCCAGTAGTATTTCTTCAGTGGGGGGCGTGGGGGGCTCACCCCTCCACTTT. Translating it yields CASSISSVGGVGGSPLHF.

The J gene is TRBJ1-2, the V gene TRBV24-1; 8 nucleotides agree with TRBD1. The germline V gene has CDR1 KGHDR and CDR2 SFDVKD. Unmatched junction bases numbered 11, after V lost 4 bases and J lost 5 bases. The CDR3 has 16 residues. The CDR3 DNA reads TGTGCCACCAGTGACTCGAGGACAGGGAGGACGTATGGCTACACCTTC. The encoded protein is CATSDSRTGRTYGYTF.